Following are 10 T cell receptor beta chains from one sample sequenced in a study of shared clonotypes between healthy human individuals. Repertoires were generated with immunoSEQ multiplex PCR, while TCRdb's copy carries only in-frame clones and drops some. Here the sample spans 2.5 million or so clones, more than 80% being singletons. The sample taken for sequencing was naive CD4+ T cells sorted from blood. Specified subset: CD45RA+ positively selected. Receptors originate from a man younger than 30 in good health.

The V and J genes are TRBV6-1 and TRBJ1-1, with D possibly TRBD1 on 5 matching bases. The CDR3 sequence is 15 residues long. The V gene's germline CDR1 is MNHNS and CDR2 SASEGT. The germline V and J ends were trimmed by 2 bases and 3 bases, with 13 bases remaining between them. The CDR3 loop reads CASSESGQTYTEAFF. The DNA for the CDR3 is TGTGCCAGCAGTGAATCGGGGCAGACTTACACTGAAGCTTTCTTT.

The rearrangement uses TRBV7-8 and TRBJ2-5; D is possibly TRBD2 (6 bases). The CDR3 has 15 amino acids. Trimming left V 1 base short and J 3 bases short, with 12 bases between. Germline V gene sequence: CDR1 SGHVS, CDR2 FQNEAQ. CDR3 region: CASSLESGGKETQYF. CDR3 DNA sequence: TGTGCCAGCAGCTTAGAATCCGGGGGAAAAGAGACCCAGTACTTC.

CDR3 protein: CASSVRRPGQGGSGANVLTF. The CDR3 coding sequence is TGTGCCAGCAGCGTTCGGCGCCCGGGACAGGGCGGCTCTGGGGCCAACGTCCTGACTTTC. The genes are TRBV21-1 and TRBJ2-6; the listed D gene, TRBD1, was not tested against the DNA. TRBV21-1 is a pseudogene segment. The CDR3 spans 20 residues.

This rearrangement joins TRBV4-3 to TRBJ1-4, with 8 bases aligning to TRBD1. The CDR3 runs 16 residues. Germline-derived CDR1 and CDR2 are LGHNA and YSLEER. With 1 base clipped from V and 4 bases from J, the junction kept 5 bases outside the gene matches. The DNA of the CDR3 is TGCGCCAGCAGCCAAGGGCGGACAGGGATTAATGAAAAACTGTTTTTT. This codes for CASSQGRTGINEKLFF.

In the case of this clone: Other DNA sequences of this sample code for an identical CDR3. J is TRBJ1-5 and V is TRBV6-5; possible D gene TRBD1, 6 bases. With 6 bases removed from V and 4 bases from J, the gap between germline ends came to 10 bases. The CDR3 contains 13 residues. Germline-derived CDR1 and CDR2 are MNHEY and SVGAGI. The CDR3 protein is CASRRQVNQPQHF. Here the CDR3 DNA reads TGTGCCAGCAGACGACAGGTGAATCAGCCCCAGCATTTT.

V gene TRBV18 combines with J gene TRBJ2-2; 9 nucleotides align to TRBD1. The CDR3 totals 15 residues. J was trimmed by 6 bases and V by 5 bases; bases with no gene match: 7. The germline V gene encodes CDR1 KGHSH and CDR2 LQKENI. The DNA for the CDR3 is TGTGCCAGCTCAACCGGGACAGGGAAGTCCGGGGAGCTGTTTTTT. Amino acid sequence: CASSTGTGKSGELFF.

This clone was found a few times. The rearrangement joins TRBV30 to TRBJ1-1; 7 positions match TRBD1. This CDR3 contains 13 residues. CDR1 is GTSNPN, CDR2 SVGIG, per germline (reference sequence). Germline trimming cut 7 bases from V and 5 bases from J; bases unmatched to any gene: 10. The CDR3 DNA follows: TGTGCCTTCCTTTACAGGGGAAGGACTGAAGCTTTCTTT. Its protein is CAFLYRGRTEAFF.

In its sample, this clone was seen a few times. The V call is TRBV19, the J call TRBJ1-2, with TRBD1 matching over 8 bases. Germline assignment: CDR1 LNHDA and CDR2 SQIVND (reference sequence). After removal of 6 bases from V and 8 bases from J, the junction contained 8 bases not matched to a gene. The CDR3 is made up of 13 amino acids. The CDR3 sequence is CASSETGVSGYTF. In DNA, the CDR3 is TGTGCCAGTAGCGAGACAGGGGTGAGCGGCTACACCTTC.

The chain combines TRBV19 with TRBJ1-1; no reliable D call. Per germline, CDR1 LNHDA and CDR2 SQIVND (reference sequence). The ends were cut back, 4 bases at V and 4 bases at J, with 22 bases in the middle. This CDR3 comprises 17 residues. CDR3 region: CASSNFLRVVRATEAFF. The CDR3, as DNA: TGTGCCAGTAGTAATTTTCTTAGGGTGGTGCGTGCCACTGAAGCTTTCTTT.

This chain uses TRBV10-1 with TRBJ2-7; either TRBD1 or TRBD2 may supply D (5 bases each). The CDR3 is 12 residues long. The germline gives CDR1 WNHNN, CDR2 SYGVQD (reference sequence). The germline V and J ends were trimmed by 0 bases and 6 bases, with 6 bases remaining between them. The CDR3 bases are TGCGCCAGCAGTGAGTCGAGGGGCGAGCAGTACTTC. As protein: CASSESRGEQYF.